This T cell receptor (beta chain) stems from a study of blood T cell repertoires in COVID-19. Using immunoSEQ multiplex PCR, the repertoire was profiled, and TCRdb retains in-frame clones only, with some absent. The sample includes 250,000 to 300,000 clones, 80% to 90% seen only once; the top ten take approximately 10%. Sequenced sample: peripheral blood. The clonotype comes from a woman aged 70-85 years with COVID-19, enrolled during active disease.

DNA for the CDR3: TGTGCCAGCAGCTTTTCTACGGGTGAAGCTTTCTTT. Translated, it gives CASSFSTGEAFF. The chain has TRBV11-2 and TRBJ1-1; unclear D gene. V was shortened by 3 bases and J by 7 bases, with 9 bases between the two germline ends. CDR1 and CDR2 (germline): SGHAT, FQNNGV. The CDR3 is made up of 12 amino acids.